This T cell receptor beta chain came from a study of blood T cell repertoires in COVID-19. The overall study: T cells, B-cell-depleted T cells, or PBMCs supplied cDNA or gDNA.

Per the germline V gene, CDR1 is SGHVS and CDR2 is FQNEAQ. The CDR3 length is 14 residues. Trimming cost V 1 base and J 3 bases, with 9 bases left between them. Source study methods: Cell counts per sample came from amplifying reference gene primers. Profiled with immunoSEQ multiplex PCR; TCRdb holds only in-frame clones, not every one. That table gives V, J and clone size, and the DNA gave D and trimming. The sample lists under 200,000 clones, approximately 92% seen once, with roughly 0.56% in the top ten. This clonotype originated in a man aged 45 to 65 with acute or convalescent COVID-19. Material: peripheral blood. This rearrangement joins TRBV7-8 to TRBJ1-1; the D gene is possibly TRBD1 (5 bases). CDR3 nucleotide sequence: TGTGCCAGCAGCTTAGGGGCAGGGTACACTGAAGCTTTCTTT. Protein sequence: CASSLGAGYTEAFF.